These 8 T cell receptor beta chains originate from one sample sequenced in a study of neurological immune-mediated disorders. TCRdb independently ran MiXCR on the 5' RACE reads; one entry per CDR3 protein. The data hold fewer than 55,000 distinct CDR3 sequences, with about 6% observed a single time. The sample comprised CD4+ T cells from blood. These receptors were taken from a woman in her thirties or forties in good health.

This clonotype was detected ten times or more. CDR3 sequence (DNA): TGTGCCAGCAGCCAAGTCACTAGCGGGACGCCCGGTGAGCAGTTCTTC. Translation: CASSQVTSGTPGEQFF. V gene TRBV3-1 combines with J gene TRBJ2-1; 10 positions match TRBD2. The trim removed 1 base at V and 9 bases at J, leaving 9 bases unmatched. CDR1 and CDR2 from the germline V gene are LGHDT and YNNKEL (reference sequence). There are 16 residues in the CDR3.

This clonotype was observed many times. The chain couples TRBV6-5 to TRBJ2-4; maybe TRBD2 (5 bases). Trimming took off 0 bases at V and 4 bases at J, with 13 bases between the two ends. The CDR3 consists of 16 residues. Per the germline V gene, CDR1 is MNHEY and CDR2 is SVGAGI. CDR3 DNA: TGTGCCAGCAGTTACTCGGTTAGCGAGATAAAAAACATTCAGTACTTC. Its translation: CASSYSVSEIKNIQYF.

This chain links TRBV7-2 with TRBJ2-7; TRBD2 might be the D (7 bases). This CDR3 spans 14 amino acids. V was shortened by 0 bases and J by 4 bases, with 10 bases between the two germline ends. Germline loops: CDR1 SGHTA, CDR2 FQGNSA. The CDR3 DNA sequence: TGTGCCAGCAGCTTAGCCGGGGGGCGGTACGAGCAGTACTTC. Amino acid sequence: CASSLAGGRYEQYF.

This clonotype was recorded at least ten times. The chain couples TRBV2 to TRBJ2-5; the D is unclear. V shed 3 bases and J shed 5 bases, with 4 bases lying between them. This CDR3 spans 11 amino acids. Germline V lookup: CDR1 SNHLY, CDR2 FYNNEI. The CDR3 reads CASSDRETQYF. The DNA for the CDR3 is TGTGCCAGCAGTGATAGGGAGACCCAGTACTTC.

The V call is TRBV29-1, the J call TRBJ2-7; TRBD1 matches at 7 bases. The CDR3 loop spans 13 amino acids. Per the germline V gene, CDR1 is SQVTM and CDR2 is ANQGSEA. The V gene end was trimmed by 4 bases and the J gene end by 2 bases; junction bases not matched to a gene: 5. This chain's CDR3 is CSVVGTEPYEQYF. CDR3 in DNA: TGCAGCGTTGTAGGGACAGAGCCCTACGAGCAGTACTTC.

The rearrangement uses TRBV29-1 and TRBJ2-1; D is ambiguous. Germline CDR1 is SQVTM and CDR2 is ANQGSEA. This CDR3 has 11 residues. Deletions cut 3 bases from V and 9 bases from J, with 9 bases between. The CDR3 DNA reads TGCAGCGTTGATAAGGGTACTGAGCAGTTCTTC. Translating it yields CSVDKGTEQFF.

The chain is built from TRBV27 and TRBJ2-7; D remains ambiguous. Trimming removed 6 bases at V and 9 bases at J, with 15 bases between. CDR1 is MNHEY, CDR2 SMNVEV, per germline (reference sequence). CDR3 length: 12 amino acids. CDR3 residues: CASRDLWSWQYF. The CDR3 bases are TGTGCCAGCAGAGATTTATGGTCCTGGCAGTACTTC.

This clonotype was seen at least ten times. The chain employs TRBV20-1 and TRBJ2-3; TRBD2 matches at 8 bases. Germline CDR1 and CDR2: DFQATT and SNEGSKA (reference sequence). CDR3 length: 17 residues. The CDR3 sequence: CSPEFSGSRTQADTQYF. The CDR3 region has the DNA TGCAGCCCAGAATTCAGCGGGAGTAGGACGCAAGCAGATACGCAGTATTTT.